Listed below are T cell receptor beta chains from one sample, sequenced in a study of beta chain features in type 1 diabetes. Sequencing used immunoSEQ multiplex PCR; TCRdb keeps in-frame clones, though not all of them. This table has about 660,000 clones, about an eighth appearing once. The sequenced material came from naive CD4+ T cells from blood. These receptors originate from a man between 18 and 29 years old with type 1 diabetes. The CDR3 runs from the conserved cysteine through the conserved F or W. The D gene is left open where the match is weak. The listing skips clone size in some rows; elsewhere it reads once, few, many or a size class.

j_call d_call v_call clone_size cdr3_aa cdr3_nt
TRBJ2-3 NA TRBV11-2 NA CASSPSVGQYF TGTGCCAGCAGCCCCTCCGTGGGGCAGTATTTT
TRBJ2-5 NA TRBV7-2 NA CASSFRETQYF TGTGCCAGCAGTTTTAGGGAGACCCAGTACTTC
TRBJ1-1 NA TRBV4-3 few CASSQDGSEAFF TGCGCCAGCAGCCAAGACGGTTCTGAAGCTTTCTTT
TRBJ1-1 NA TRBV4-3 few CASSQDWADTEAFF TGCGCCAGCAGCCAAGATTGGGCCGACACTGAAGCTTTCTTT
TRBJ2-1 NA TRBV5-1 few CASSSGQRYNEQFF TGCGCCAGCAGCTCCGGACAGCGGTACAATGAGCAGTTCTTC
TRBJ1-5 NA TRBV7-9 few CASSPSNSNQPQHF TGTGCCAGCAGCCCAAGCAATAGCAATCAGCCCCAGCATTTT
TRBJ2-5 NA TRBV30 few CAWSVGRGQWETQYF TGTGCCTGGAGTGTAGGGCGGGGGCAATGGGAGACCCAGTACTTC
TRBJ1-5 TRBD1 TRBV6-5 NA CASSPQGAVNQPQHF TGTGCCAGCAGTCCCCAGGGGGCGGTCAATCAGCCCCAGCATTTT
TRBJ2-7 NA TRBV6-5 NA CASSYSNSVSSYEQYF TGTGCCAGCAGTTACTCGAATAGTGTAAGCTCCTACGAGCAGTACTTC
TRBJ2-5 TRBD1 TRBV5-1 few CASSRDSPPGTQYF TGCGCCAGCAGCCGGGACAGCCCTCCTGGGACCCAGTACTTC
TRBJ2-7 TRBD2 TRBV7-2 NA CASTQGAGVVYEQYF TGTGCCAGCACCCAAGGCGCGGGGGTTGTGTACGAGCAGTACTTC
TRBJ1-6 NA TRBV10-3 few CAISEGKGVGSPLHF TGTGCCATCAGTGAAGGGAAGGGGGTGGGTTCACCCCTCCACTTT
TRBJ1-3 NA TRBV7-2 few CASRNGAGGNTIYF TGTGCCAGCAGAAACGGGGCGGGAGGAAACACCATATATTTT
TRBJ2-4 TRBD1 TRBV14 NA CASSQGPGQGAIQYF TGTGCCAGCAGCCAAGGACCAGGACAGGGTGCCATTCAGTACTTC
TRBJ2-5 TRBD2 TRBV10-3 few CAISGVAGGQETQYF TGTGCCATCAGTGGGGTAGCGGGGGGCCAGGAGACCCAGTACTTC
TRBJ2-7 TRBD2 TRBV7-9 few CASSLGLAGVVNEQYF TGTGCCAGCAGCTTAGGGCTAGCGGGAGTAGTTAACGAGCAGTACTTC
TRBJ2-7 NA TRBV5-1 NA CASSLDAGATYEQYF TGCGCCAGCAGCTTGGACGCTGGAGCTACCTACGAGCAGTACTTC
TRBJ2-3 TRBD2 TRBV5-6 few CASSPTSGAGDTQYF TGTGCCAGCAGCCCCACTAGCGGGGCCGGAGATACGCAGTATTTT
TRBJ1-4 NA TRBV2 NA CASSQLGKLFF TGTGCCAGCAGTCAATTGGGGAAACTGTTTTTT
TRBJ1-1 NA TRBV5-1 NA CASTDAMNTEAFF TGCGCCAGCACGGACGCCATGAACACTGAAGCTTTCTTT
TRBJ1-5 NA TRBV30 few CAWSVGRTALYNQPQHF TGTGCCTGGAGTGTAGGGCGGACAGCCTTGTACAATCAGCCCCAGCATTTT
TRBJ2-7 NA TRBV5-1 NA CASSSHPLSARRYEQYF TGCGCCAGCAGCTCACACCCTCTTTCAGCCCGAAGGTACGAGCAGTACTTC
TRBJ2-7 NA TRBV5-1 NA CASSLTATYEQYF TGCGCCAGCAGCTTGACAGCTACCTACGAGCAGTACTTC
TRBJ2-4 NA TRBV7-2 few CASSLGLTGNIQYF TGTGCCAGCAGCTTAGGGTTGACGGGGAACATTCAGTACTTC
TRBJ1-5 NA TRBV28 NA CASSRDWDSNQPQHF TGTGCCAGCAGTCGGGACTGGGATAGCAATCAGCCCCAGCATTTT
TRBJ2-1 NA TRBV20-1 few CSARGNNEQFF TGCAGTGCTAGAGGGAACAATGAGCAGTTCTTC
TRBJ2-1 NA TRBV7-3 few CASSQGQYNEQFF TGTGCCAGCAGCCAAGGACAGTACAATGAGCAGTTCTTC
TRBJ2-7 NA TRBV29-1 few CSVDILAGLSYEQYF TGCAGCGTTGACATTTTAGCCGGACTCTCCTACGAGCAGTACTTC
TRBJ2-1 TRBD1 TRBV9 few CASSDNSYRQGASYNEQFF TGTGCCAGCAGCGACAATTCTTATCGACAGGGGGCATCCTACAATGAGCAGTTCTTC
TRBJ2-5 NA TRBV7-9 NA CASSFGRPVETQYF TGTGCCAGCAGCTTCGGACGGCCCGTAGAGACCCAGTACTTC
TRBJ2-1 NA TRBV7-6 NA CASSLEEWSEQFF TGTGCCAGCAGCTTAGAAGAGTGGAGTGAGCAGTTCTTC
TRBJ1-2 NA TRBV5-1 few CASSPTAGGYTF TGCGCCAGCAGCCCCACCGCGGGTGGCTACACCTTC
TRBJ2-1 NA TRBV9 few CARGTVNEQFF TGTGCCAGGGGTACCGTCAATGAGCAGTTCTTC
TRBJ2-1 NA TRBV2 NA CASSDYNEQFF TGTGCCAGCAGTGATTACAATGAGCAGTTCTTC
TRBJ2-2 TRBD1 TRBV18 NA CASSPLQGPYGGELFF TGTGCCAGCTCACCATTACAGGGGCCCTACGGCGGGGAGCTGTTTTTT
TRBJ2-7 TRBD2 TRBV7-9 few CASSYGTSGNF TGTGCCAGCAGCTACGGGACTAGCGGAAACTTC
TRBJ1-6 TRBD1 TRBV10-3 NA CAISLGQGGSPLHF TGTGCCATCAGTTTAGGACAGGGTGGCTCACCCCTCCACTTT
TRBJ2-3 NA TRBV19 few CASGVHGTDTQYF TGTGCCAGTGGGGTCCATGGCACAGATACGCAGTATTTT
TRBJ2-2 TRBD1 TRBV15 few CATSRADRGPGELFF TGTGCCACCAGCAGAGCGGACAGGGGGCCCGGGGAGCTGTTTTTT
TRBJ1-1 TRBD1 TRBV30 NA CAWSGHRTGVMNTEAFF TGTGCCTGGAGTGGACACCGGACAGGGGTGATGAACACTGAAGCTTTCTTT
TRBJ2-1 NA TRBV28 NA CASSTDIYNEQFF TGTGCCAGCAGTACCGACATCTACAATGAGCAGTTCTTC
TRBJ1-2 TRBD1 TRBV2 NA CASSRDRDGYTF TGTGCCAGCTCCCGGGACAGGGATGGCTACACCTTC
TRBJ2-5 NA TRBV7-6 NA CASSLSQRAPEEETQYF TGTGCCAGCAGCTTGTCTCAGCGGGCTCCCGAGGAAGAGACCCAGTACTTC
TRBJ2-1 NA TRBV7-9 NA CASRQHHNEQFF TGTGCCAGCAGGCAGCATCACAATGAGCAGTTCTTC
TRBJ1-3 NA TRBV5-1 few CASSLAGSGNTIYF TGCGCCAGCAGCTTGGCAGGCTCTGGAAACACCATATATTTT
TRBJ2-4 NA TRBV7-2 few CASSLWQGPKRANIQYF TGTGCCAGCAGCTTATGGCAGGGGCCGAAGCGGGCGAACATTCAGTACTTC
TRBJ2-1 NA TRBV29-1 few CSVPRMGASRYEQFF TGCAGCGTCCCCAGAATGGGTGCTAGTCGGTATGAGCAGTTCTTC
TRBJ2-7 NA TRBV6-6 few CASMRAYGQGYEQYF TGTGCCAGCATGAGGGCTTACGGGCAGGGCTACGAGCAGTACTTC
TRBJ1-1 NA TRBV6-6 few CASSPQGNTEAFF TGTGCCAGCAGTCCCCAGGGGAACACTGAAGCTTTCTTT
TRBJ2-3 TRBD1 TRBV7-3 NA CASSWTTGGAGDTQYF TGTGCCAGCAGCTGGACCACAGGGGGCGCGGGAGATACGCAGTATTTT
TRBJ2-7 TRBD2 TRBV5-1 few CASSTGTSGSYEQYF TGCGCCAGCAGCACTGGGACTAGCGGGTCATACGAGCAGTACTTC
TRBJ1-1 NA TRBV13 few CASSYQSAEAFF TGTGCCAGCAGCTACCAAAGCGCTGAAGCTTTCTTT
TRBJ2-5 NA TRBV5-1 few CASSLDRVETQYF TGCGCCAGCAGCTTGGACAGGGTAGAGACCCAGTACTTC
TRBJ1-2 NA TRBV30 NA CAWSVTAGYTF TGTGCCTGGAGTGTAACGGCTGGCTACACCTTC
TRBJ1-5 NA TRBV5-1 few CASSLAGGHNQPQHF TGCGCCAGCAGCTTGGCGGGGGGCCACAATCAGCCCCAGCATTTT
TRBJ2-7 NA TRBV18 few CASSPSGLSLAYEQYF TGTGCCAGCTCACCGAGTGGACTGTCTTTAGCCTACGAGCAGTACTTC
TRBJ1-1 NA TRBV28 NA CASTLTGRYDTEAFF TGTGCCAGCACCCTGACAGGAAGGTACGACACTGAAGCTTTCTTT
TRBJ2-6 NA TRBV14 NA CASSQVRRTLTGANVLTF TGTGCCAGCAGCCAAGTACGCAGGACCCTGACTGGGGCCAACGTCCTGACTTTC